This paragraph covers one TCR beta chain sequence. What it recognizes is unknown. The record originates from a study of cytomegalovirus exposure and HLA in healthy donors. Background on the study: The 120 validation repertoires matched the 600 to 700 first-cohort repertoires in platform, a later analysis reported.

Germline V gene lookup returns CDR1 SGHTA and CDR2 FQGNSA. J gave up 4 bases and V 6 bases, and 4 bases lay outside the gene matches. The CDR3 is 14 residues long. This table comes from immunoSEQ multiplex PCR, and its TCRdb copy is limited to in-frame clones, with some not included. The table has 130,000 to 150,000 clones, roughly 87% seen once; the top ten hold 9%. Study findings and constraints: Most TCR sequences showed up rarely, but some public TCRs showed up in many donors. That first-cohort TCR clusters tended to co-occur in the approximately 120 validation repertoires was found in a later analysis.

The chain combines TRBV7-2 with TRBJ2-7, with 12 nucleotides matching TRBD1. This TCR was sampled from a woman younger than 35 in good health and CMV-seropositive. Sequenced sample: PBMCs. Here the CDR3 reads CASRWGQGAYEQYF. The CDR3 DNA follows: TGTGCCAGCAGGTGGGGACAGGGGGCTTACGAGCAGTACTTC.